Listed here are 3 T cell receptor beta chains from one sample, sequenced in a study of cytomegalovirus exposure and HLA in healthy donors. PCR amplification relied on 60 Vbeta primers (plus 13 Jbeta primers). Clones were sequenced by immunoSEQ multiplex PCR, and TCRdb holds only the in-frame ones, with some missing. The profile shows around 93,000 clones, approximately 80% of them singletons. Sequencing was done on a sample of PBMCs. These receptors originate from a man aged 50-60 years in good health and CMV-seronegative.

CDR3 coding DNA: TGCGCCAGCAGCTTGTCCCGTAGCGTGGATACGCAGTATTTT. This translates into CASSLSRSVDTQYF. V and J are TRBV5-1 and TRBJ2-3; tentative D call: TRBD2 (5 bases). The CDR3 contains 14 residues. Germline lookup yields CDR1 SGHRS and CDR2 YFSETQ. Trimming left V 1 base short and J 6 bases short, with 12 bases between.

The gene calls are TRBV15 and TRBJ2-7; TRBD1 matches 8 bases. The junction had 9 bases not matched to a gene; V was cut back by 1 base and J by 1 base. The CDR3 covers 17 residues. CDR1 LNHNV and CDR2 YYDKDF come from the germline V gene (reference sequence). CDR3 sequence: CATSRAGGRGYSYEQYF. For the CDR3, the DNA is TGTGCCACCAGCAGAGCAGGGGGCAGGGGATATTCCTACGAGCAGTACTTC.

J is TRBJ2-5 and V is TRBV7-9; D is perhaps TRBD2 (6 bases). Germline CDR1 is SEHNR and CDR2 is FQNEAQ (reference sequence). The CDR3 is made up of 13 amino acids. V was cut by 0 bases and J by 4 bases, with 6 bases left in between. CDR3 residues: CASSLAEGETQYF. CDR3 nucleotides: TGTGCCAGCAGCTTAGCGGAGGGAGAGACCCAGTACTTC.